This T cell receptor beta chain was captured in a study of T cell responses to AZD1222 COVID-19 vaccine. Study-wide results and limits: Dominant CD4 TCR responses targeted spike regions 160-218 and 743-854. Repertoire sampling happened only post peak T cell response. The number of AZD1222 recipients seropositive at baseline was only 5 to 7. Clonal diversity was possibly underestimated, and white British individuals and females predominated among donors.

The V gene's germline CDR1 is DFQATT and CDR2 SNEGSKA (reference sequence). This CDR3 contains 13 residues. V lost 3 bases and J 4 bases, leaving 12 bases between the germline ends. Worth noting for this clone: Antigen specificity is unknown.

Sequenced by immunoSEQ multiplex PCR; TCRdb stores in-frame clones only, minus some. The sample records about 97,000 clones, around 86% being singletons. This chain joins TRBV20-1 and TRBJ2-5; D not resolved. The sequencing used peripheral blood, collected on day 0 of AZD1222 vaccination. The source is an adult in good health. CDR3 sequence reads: CSASLVLGETQYF. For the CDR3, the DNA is TGCAGTGCTAGTCTAGTGTTGGGAGAGACCCAGTACTTC.